What follows are 29 T cell receptor beta chains derived from one specimen sequenced in a study of shared clonotypes between healthy human individuals. CD45RO-negative, CCR7-selected cells formed the naive CD8 fraction, which excluded terminally differentiated effector memory CD45RA+ cells. The protocol was immunoSEQ multiplex PCR, while the TCRdb copy is restricted to in-frame clones and leaves out a portion. The sample consists of hundreds of thousands of clones, about 96% of them appearing once. Sequenced material: naive CD8+ T cells sorted from blood. All receptors derive from a man younger than 45 in good health.

This chain joins TRBV5-1 and TRBJ2-7; 12 nucleotides line up with TRBD1. The CDR3 sequence is 18 residues long. The germline V gene has CDR1 SGHRS and CDR2 YFSETQ. Germline trimming cut 3 bases from V and 3 bases from J; bases unmatched to any gene: 13. CDR3 nucleotide sequence: TGCGCCAGCAGCTCAACCTCAGGGGACAGGGGGCACCGCTACGAGCAGTACTTC. Translated: CASSSTSGDRGHRYEQYF. Full variable domain (rest looked up from reference TRBV5-1 and TRBJ2-7): KAGVTQTPRYLIKTRGQQVTLSCSPISGHRSVSWYQQTPGQGLQFLFEYFSETQRNKGNFPGRFSGRQFSNSRSEMNVSTLELGDSALYLCASSSTSGDRGHRYEQYFGPGTRLTVT.

This rearrangement joins TRBV14 to TRBJ2-7, with 9 bases fitting TRBD2. Trimming at V came to 3 bases and at J to 4 bases, leaving 10 bases not matched to a gene. The germline V gene has CDR1 SGHDN and CDR2 FVKESK. The CDR3 runs 16 residues. The CDR3 DNA follows: TGTGCCAGCAGCCAGGCTTTAGCGGGAGTAGCATACGAGCAGTACTTC. Its protein product is CASSQALAGVAYEQYF.

This clone was seen a single time. The V and J genes are TRBV7-9 and TRBJ2-2; D remains unclear. The V gene lost 5 bases and the J gene lost 0 bases, with 10 bases spanning the gap. This CDR3 contains 15 residues. Germline V lookup: CDR1 SEHNR, CDR2 FQNEAQ (reference sequence). For the CDR3, the DNA is TGTGCCAGCAGCCAGGATATTGCGAACACCGGGGAGCTGTTTTTT. It codes for CASSQDIANTGELFF.

This chain uses TRBV14 with TRBJ2-7; no clear D. CDR1 is SGHDN and CDR2 is FVKESK in the germline V gene. V gave up 4 bases and J gave up 3 bases, with 7 bases separating them. The CDR3 totals 12 residues. CDR3 amino acids: CASSPSYYEQYF. For the CDR3, the DNA is TGTGCCAGCAGCCCATCCTACTACGAGCAGTACTTC.

The chain uses TRBV28 and TRBJ1-2, with D possibly matching TRBD1 (6 bases). The germline V gene has CDR1 MDHEN and CDR2 SYDVKM. The CDR3 is 17 residues long. Trimming pared 1 base from V and 0 bases from J, leaving 15 bases between. In nucleotides, the CDR3 is TGTGCCAGCAGTTTATTAACCGGGACAAACCCTAACTATGGCTACACCTTC. It specifies CASSLLTGTNPNYGYTF.

The chain recombines TRBV11-3 with TRBJ2-1; D ambiguous. Trimming cost V 5 bases and J 8 bases, with 19 bases left between them. The germline gives CDR1 SGHNT, CDR2 YENEEA. The length of the CDR3 is 15 residues. The CDR3 here is CASSLRASSYDEQFF. The DNA for the CDR3 is TGTGCCAGCAGCCTTAGGGCTTCTTCCTATGATGAGCAGTTCTTC.

This chain uses TRBV6-6 with TRBJ1-1; tentative D call: TRBD1 (5 bases). Germline CDR1 is MNHNY and CDR2 is SVGAGI (reference sequence). This CDR3 comprises 15 residues. V gave up 8 bases and J gave up 1 base, with 17 bases separating them. In DNA, the CDR3 is TGTGCCAGCGTGTTGTTGGCGGGACCGAACACTGAAGCTTTCTTT. This gives the protein CASVLLAGPNTEAFF.

This clone was seen just once. V and J are TRBV11-2 and TRBJ2-2, with D perhaps assigned TRBD1 or TRBD2 (5 bases each). The CDR3 has 13 amino acids. Germline V CDR1 and CDR2: SGHAT, FQNNGV. Deletions cut 3 bases from V and 8 bases from J, with 10 bases between. CDR3 loop: CASSLGTSGELFF. CDR3 bases: TGTGCCAGCAGCTTGGGGACGTCTGGGGAGCTGTTTTTT.

The chain links TRBV19 to TRBJ2-1, with D uncertain. The germline CDR1 and CDR2 sequences are LNHDA and SQIVND (reference sequence). CDR3 length equals 13 residues. V gave up 7 bases and J gave up 7 bases, with 14 bases separating them. This CDR3 reads CASTTTGWNEQFF. In DNA, the CDR3 is TGTGCCAGTACCACTACCGGATGGAATGAGCAGTTCTTC. The full variable domain, its missing parts supplied by reference TRBV19 and TRBJ2-1, is DGGITQSPKYLFRKEGQNVTLSCEQNLNHDAMYWYRQDPGQGLRLIYYSQIVNDFQKGDIAEGYSVSREKKESFPLTVTSAQKNPTAFYLCASTTTGWNEQFFGPGTRLTVL.

The J gene is TRBJ1-1, the V gene TRBV5-1; 9 bases line up with TRBD1. J was trimmed by 4 bases and V by 1 base; bases with no gene match: 2. The V gene's germline CDR1 is SGHRS and CDR2 YFSETQ. There are 14 residues in the CDR3. In nucleotides, the CDR3 is TGCGCCAGCAGCTTGAGACAGGGGGTCACTGAAGCTTTCTTT. As protein: CASSLRQGVTEAFF. Combining the CDR3 with reference TRBV5-1 and TRBJ1-1 gives the whole variable domain KAGVTQTPRYLIKTRGQQVTLSCSPISGHRSVSWYQQTPGQGLQFLFEYFSETQRNKGNFPGRFSGRQFSNSRSEMNVSTLELGDSALYLCASSLRQGVTEAFFGQGTRLTVV.

The CDR3 DNA sequence: TGTGCCAGCAGTTTTGGTGTAGGGTATGAAAAACTGTTTTTT. Its translation: CASSFGVGYEKLFF. The genes are TRBV28 and TRBJ1-4; D is undetermined. The CDR3 has 14 residues. Trimming cost V 3 bases and J 6 bases, with 11 bases left between them. From germline, CDR1 is MDHEN and CDR2 SYDVKM.

In DNA form, the CDR3 reads TGTGCCAGCACCCTATCGCCGGGAGGTACGCAGTATTTT. Its protein is CASTLSPGGTQYF. The chain employs TRBV13 and TRBJ2-3; 7 nucleotides match TRBD2. CDR1 and CDR2 (germline): PRHDT, FYEKMQ (reference sequence). The CDR3 length is 13 residues. V was pared by 7 bases and J by 8 bases, with 9 bases of the junction left unmatched.

Here the CDR3 DNA reads TGCGCCAGCAGTTTGGGGGGCATGTCCGGGGAGCTGTTTTTT. It encodes CASSLGGMSGELFF. The chain employs TRBV10-2 and TRBJ2-2; D is possibly TRBD1 or TRBD2 (6 bases each). The CDR3 has 14 amino acids. V gave up 5 bases and J gave up 6 bases, with 13 bases separating them. Germline lookup yields CDR1 WSHSY and CDR2 SAAADI.

The genes are TRBV19 and TRBJ2-1, with 8 bases identical to TRBD1. The CDR3 totals 13 residues. The germline gives CDR1 LNHDA, CDR2 SQIVND (reference sequence). Trimming took 6 bases from V and 7 from J; bases not matched to a gene: 5. CDR3 sequence: CASSRTGGNEQFF. DNA of the CDR3: TGTGCCAGTAGCAGAACAGGGGGTAATGAGCAGTTCTTC.

The V call is TRBV28, the J call TRBJ1-4; D is ambiguous. Trimming took 10 bases from V and 0 from J, leaving 9 bases between them. The V gene's germline CDR1 is MDHEN and CDR2 SYDVKM. The CDR3 has 13 residues. Here the CDR3 DNA reads TGTGCCACCCACAGATCAACTAATGAAAAACTGTTTTTT. It codes for CATHRSTNEKLFF.

This chain connects TRBV29-1 to TRBJ2-1, with 9 nucleotides matching TRBD2. There are 14 residues in the CDR3. The V segment lost 4 bases and the J segment 3 bases; nucleotides outside the gene matches: 4. From germline, CDR1 is SQVTM and CDR2 ANQGSEA. CDR3 loop: CSVARLADYNEQFF. The CDR3 region has the DNA TGCAGCGTTGCCAGACTAGCGGACTACAATGAGCAGTTCTTC.

J is TRBJ2-1 and V is TRBV11-2; D remains ambiguous. Between the trimmed V and J ends, which lost 1 base and 0 bases, there was a span of 10 bases. Germline-derived CDR1 and CDR2 are SGHAT and FQNNGV. CDR3 length: 16 amino acids. Written as DNA, the CDR3 is TGTGCCAGCAGCTTAGGTCAGGCCAGCTCCTACAATGAGCAGTTCTTC. Protein: CASSLGQASSYNEQFF.

The rearrangement links TRBV4-3 to TRBJ1-5; weak D call: TRBD1 (5 bases). Looked up from germline, CDR1 is LGHNA and CDR2 is YSLEER. V lost 4 bases and J lost 3, with 13 bases in between. The CDR3 extends over 15 amino acids. The CDR3 protein is CASSRGTDSNQPQHF. The CDR3 DNA sequence: TGCGCCAGCAGCCGGGGGACGGACTCCAATCAGCCCCAGCATTTT.

The V and J genes are TRBV20-1 and TRBJ1-1; TRBD1 aligns across 7 bases. From germline, CDR1 is DFQATT and CDR2 SNEGSKA (reference sequence). V was pared by 6 bases and J by 10 bases, with 2 bases of the junction left unmatched. CDR3 length equals 9 residues. The CDR3 reads CSAGGAAFF. The CDR3 DNA is TGCAGTGCAGGGGGCGCAGCTTTCTTT.

This sequence joins TRBV9 and TRBJ2-3, with 7 bases identical to TRBD1. The V segment lost 5 bases and the J segment 2 bases; nucleotides outside the gene matches: 11. Looked up from germline, CDR1 is SGDLS and CDR2 is YYNGEE. The CDR3 has 16 residues. The CDR3 nucleotides read TGTGCCAGCAGTGATGGGGACAGTTACTTCACAGATACGCAGTATTTT. It encodes CASSDGDSYFTDTQYF.

The chain joins TRBV6-6 to TRBJ1-1; tentative D call: TRBD1 (6 bases). Germline-derived CDR1 and CDR2 are MNHNY and SVGAGI (reference sequence). The V end was cut by 5 bases, the J end by 4 bases, with 14 bases between. The CDR3 sequence is 14 residues long. The CDR3 sequence: CASSLTGSRTEAFF. The CDR3 region has the DNA TGTGCCAGCAGTCTGACAGGTTCGCGCACTGAAGCTTTCTTT.

DNA of the CDR3: TGCAGCCACGTCGGGTACCTAGGGGAAGCTTTCTTT. Amino acid sequence: CSHVGYLGEAFF. The chain combines TRBV29-1 with TRBJ1-1, with D uncertain. CDR3 length: 12 residues. Trimming took off 8 bases at V and 8 bases at J, with 18 bases between the two ends. CDR1 SQVTM and CDR2 ANQGSEA come from the germline V gene.

The J gene is TRBJ2-1, the V gene TRBV6-5, with D possibly being TRBD1 (6 bases). V lost 6 bases and J lost 6, with 18 bases in between. Germline V gene lookup returns CDR1 MNHEY and CDR2 SVGAGI. The CDR3 extends over 15 amino acids. This CDR3 is CASSINRDHANEQFF. CDR3 coding DNA: TGTGCCAGCAGCATAAACAGGGATCATGCCAATGAGCAGTTCTTC.

V usage is TRBV4-1 and J usage is TRBJ2-1; 10 bases map to TRBD2. CDR1 and CDR2 from the germline V gene are MGHRA and YSYEKL. The CDR3 extends over 15 amino acids. Unmatched junction bases numbered 7, after V lost 3 bases and J lost 8 bases. CDR3 sequence (DNA): TGCGCCAGCAGCCACCTTGGGCTAGCGGGAGATGAGCAGTTCTTC. Its translation: CASSHLGLAGDEQFF.

For this clone: Relative to the germline gene, one junction end is altered; a read error may explain this. The V and J genes are TRBV18 and TRBJ2-7; 8 bases line up with TRBD2. The CDR3 spans 14 residues. CDR1 and CDR2 from the germline V gene are KGHSH and LQKENI. CDR3 sequence reads: CASSPRGGIYEQYF. The DNA of the CDR3 is TGTGCCAGCTCGCCACGGGGGGGAATCTACGAGCAGTACTTC.

V usage is TRBV6-5 and J usage is TRBJ2-3; a weak D match, TRBD2 (6 bases). Germline lookup yields CDR1 MNHEY and CDR2 SVGAGI. The V end lost 8 bases, the J end lost 1 base, and 10 bases lay between the germline ends. The CDR3 has 13 amino acids. The chain's CDR3 is CASGLRGTDTQYF. The CDR3 DNA is TGTGCCAGCGGACTACGGGGCACAGATACGCAGTATTTT.

V usage is TRBV13 and J usage is TRBJ2-3; D is unresolved. The CDR3 totals 13 residues. Germline V CDR1 and CDR2: PRHDT, FYEKMQ (reference sequence). Trimming took 1 base from V and 2 from J, leaving 4 bases between them. The CDR3 spells CASSLAVTDTQYF. CDR3 DNA sequence: TGTGCCAGCAGCTTAGCTGTCACAGATACGCAGTATTTT.

The chain uses TRBV5-6 and TRBJ2-7, with D tentatively TRBD2 (5 bases). Germline lookup yields CDR1 SGHDT and CDR2 YYEEEE. V was shortened by 0 bases and J by 6 bases, with 7 bases between the two germline ends. The CDR3 runs to 12 residues. In nucleotides, the CDR3 is TGTGCCAGCAGCTTGGTGGGGAGCGAGCAGTACTTC. Translation: CASSLVGSEQYF.

In nucleotides, the CDR3 is TGCGCCAGCAGCCCACGGACAGGATATGGCTACACCTTC. Encoded protein: CASSPRTGYGYTF. This rearrangement joins TRBV5-1 to TRBJ1-2; 7 bases fit TRBD1. J lost 5 bases, V lost 4 bases, and 5 bases had no gene match. The CDR3 totals 13 residues. Per germline, CDR1 SGHRS and CDR2 YFSETQ. The entire variable domain, with the rest obtained from reference TRBV5-1 and TRBJ1-2, is as follows: KAGVTQTPRYLIKTRGQQVTLSCSPISGHRSVSWYQQTPGQGLQFLFEYFSETQRNKGNFPGRFSGRQFSNSRSEMNVSTLELGDSALYLCASSPRTGYGYTFGSGTRLTVV.